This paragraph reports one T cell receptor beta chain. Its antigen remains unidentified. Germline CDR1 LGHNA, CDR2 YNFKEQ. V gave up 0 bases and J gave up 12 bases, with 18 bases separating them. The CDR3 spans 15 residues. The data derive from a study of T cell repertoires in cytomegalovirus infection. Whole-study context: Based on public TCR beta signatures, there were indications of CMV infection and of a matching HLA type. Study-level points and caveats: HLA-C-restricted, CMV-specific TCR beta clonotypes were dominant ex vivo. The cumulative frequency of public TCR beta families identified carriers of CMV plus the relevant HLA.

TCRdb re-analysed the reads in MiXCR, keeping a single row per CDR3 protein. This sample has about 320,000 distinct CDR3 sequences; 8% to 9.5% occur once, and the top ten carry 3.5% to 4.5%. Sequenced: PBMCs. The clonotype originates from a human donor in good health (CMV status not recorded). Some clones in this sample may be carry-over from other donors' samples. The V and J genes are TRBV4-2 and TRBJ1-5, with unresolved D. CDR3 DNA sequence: TGTGCCAGCAGCCAAGACCCGGGATCTGGCCTTCGCCAGCATTTT. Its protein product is CASSQDPGSGLRQHF.